Sequencing of this T cell receptor (beta chain) was carried out in a study of early T cells in non-severe SARS-CoV-2 infection. One entry per CDR3 protein results from TCRdb running MiXCR on the 5' RACE reads. Among about 61,000 distinct CDR3 sequences, 10% to 14% were seen once, and the ten largest hold approximately 1.7%. Sequencing used whole blood. This receptor was identified in an adult who was a healthcare worker with PCR-confirmed SARS-CoV-2 infection or an uninfected control (not recorded which).

CDR3 sequence reads: CASSYGQGAYNEQFF. In DNA, the CDR3 is TGTGCCAGCAGTTACGGGCAGGGGGCCTACAATGAGCAGTTCTTC. The chain uses TRBV6-2 or TRBV6-3 and TRBJ2-1, with TRBD1 matching 7 bases. Germline lookup yields CDR1 MNHEY and CDR2 SVGEGT. With 2 bases clipped from V and 2 bases from J, the junction kept 3 bases outside the gene matches. This CDR3 has 15 residues.